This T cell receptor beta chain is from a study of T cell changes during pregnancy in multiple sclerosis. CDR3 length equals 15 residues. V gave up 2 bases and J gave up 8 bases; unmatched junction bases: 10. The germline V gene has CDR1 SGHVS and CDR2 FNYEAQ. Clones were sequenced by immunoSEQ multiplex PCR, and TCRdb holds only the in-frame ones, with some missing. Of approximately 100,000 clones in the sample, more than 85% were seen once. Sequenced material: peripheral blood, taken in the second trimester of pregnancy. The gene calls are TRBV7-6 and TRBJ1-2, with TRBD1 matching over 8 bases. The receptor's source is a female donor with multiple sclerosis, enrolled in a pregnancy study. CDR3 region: CASSLWDRQSGGYTF. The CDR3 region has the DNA TGTGCCAGCAGCTTATGGGACAGGCAGTCAGGAGGCTACACCTTC.